Included here is one T cell receptor beta chain sequence, with context. This clone has just a few counts. Its binding antigen is unknown. The sample holds no much larger clone one base away, and base qualities are not on file. Whole blood was collected in K2EDTA tubes by collaborating institutions according to the institutions' own protocols. For TCRbeta analysis, collaborators shipped samples in one of three forms: frozen whole blood, isolated PBMCs, or DNA extracted from either of those sample types. The entry originates in a study of blood T cell repertoires in COVID-19 (dated by TCRdb to 2018 to 2020). Regarding the research as a whole: Samples from collaborators originated in the United States, Italy and Spain and spanned both the acute and convalescent phases of COVID-19. The material from the prospective study consisted of cDNA or gDNA derived from T cells, B-cell-depleted T cells, or PBMCs. The dataset comprised deeply sampled blood TCRbeta repertoires from subjects exposed to, actively infected with, or recovered from COVID-19. The repertoires were released in a freely available public database meant as a resource for research on the immune response to SARS-CoV-2. Samples came from the ongoing ImmuneRACE study (first 160 participants) plus 1,254 subjects from 6 global collaborators. A de-identified subject ID, COVID-19 status, age in years and sex were almost always included in the sample metadata. HLA class I and class II types, where available, came from metadata supplied by the sample provider rather than from assay-based typing. What the authors observed across the whole study: How much clinical and demographic metadata was included differed by source and by participant, and the metadata was provided uncurated.

According to the germline V gene, CDR1 reads SGHAT and CDR2 reads FQNNGV. From its cysteine to its phenylalanine, the CDR3 spans 14 amino acids. This entry keeps only the CDR3 DNA: 42 bases, framed from base 1. Relative to germline, V is 1 base shorter and J is 0 bases shorter, with 7 bases between their ends. TCRbeta CDR3 regions were amplified from genomic DNA by means of the immunoSEQ Assay, a bias-controlled multiplex PCR. As for the original processing: Nucleated cell counts per sample were estimated from amplification of reference gene primers within the assay. To quantify the absolute abundance of each unique TCRbeta CDR3 rearrangement, sequence reads were collapsed and filtered. Productive Simpson clonality was computed per sample as the square root of Simpson's diversity index over productive rearrangements. TCRdb limited this immuneACCESS table to in-frame rearrangements with V and J called. A share of clones is missing; checked studies link under half to unresolved V genes, and the rest is unexplained. V, J and clone size are those of that table, while D and trimming were read from the DNA. This sample comprises about 100,000 clones, 87% of them detected only once. The ten largest make up approximately 7% of the sample.

The receptor comes from a man in his thirties or forties in a cohort sampled during active COVID-19. The sample comprised peripheral blood. The rearrangement joined TRBV11-2 to TRBJ2-7, with the D segment identity uncertain. The CDR3 in this case is CASSLGHSSYEQYF. DNA sequence: TGTGCCAGCAGCTTAGGGCACAGCTCCTACGAGCAGTACTTC.